Given below is one T cell receptor (beta chain) in context. The antigen is not known. Data came from immunoSEQ multiplex PCR; TCRdb stores just in-frame clones and leaves some out. The sample shows some 150,000 clones, approximately 88% of them seen only once. This entry is derived from a study of T cell responses to AZD1222 COVID-19 vaccine. The study's findings and limits: Spike-specific TCR breadth and depth both grew after two AZD1222 doses.

Sequencing used peripheral blood, obtained on day 0 of AZD1222 vaccination. This TCR came from an adult in good health.

The DNA for the CDR3 is TGTGCCAGCAGTTCTGATACTCGACAGGGAGTTAATGGCTACACCTTC. The encoded protein is CASSSDTRQGVNGYTF. The chain has TRBV28 and TRBJ1-2; 7 nucleotides agree with TRBD1. The CDR3 spans 16 residues. V lost 4 bases to trimming and J lost 6 bases; unmatched junction nucleotides: 14. The germline V gene has CDR1 MDHEN and CDR2 SYDVKM.